Given below is one T cell receptor beta chain in context. The data derive from a study of shared clonotypes between healthy human individuals. A deep-level run was used for the assay. The assay was immunoSEQ multiplex PCR, and TCRdb's table has in-frame clones only and misses some. The data show 500,000 to 650,000 clones, roughly four fifths seen once. The CDR3 sequence is 15 residues long. V dropped 5 bases and J dropped 4; count of bases not matched to a gene: 9. Germline CDR1 reads SGHTA; CDR2 reads FQGNSA. Donors were healthy HIV-negative adults without recent acute infections or vaccinations. Nashville, Tennessee was home to all donors, each a Caucasian adult.

Sequences were obtained from PBMCs. The chain joins TRBV7-2 to TRBJ2-5, with TRBD2 matching over 8 bases. The receptor comes from a woman aged 40 to 55 in good health. Some clones in this sample may be carry-over from other donors' samples. CDR3 in DNA: TGTGCCAGCAGCACACTAGCGGCAGTTCCAGAGACCCAGTACTTC. Translating gives CASSTLAAVPETQYF.